The 10 T cell receptor beta chains presented below share a single source sample, sequenced in a study of cytomegalovirus exposure and HLA in healthy donors. PCR employed 60 Vbeta and 13 Jbeta primers. Libraries were prepared by immunoSEQ multiplex PCR; TCRdb keeps only in-frame clonotypes and omits some of them. The sample consists of approximately 93,000 clones, approximately 72% of them appearing once. Sequences were obtained from PBMCs. The receptors were sampled from a woman between 40 and 55 years old in good health and CMV-seronegative.

The CDR3 here is CASSVVPGQSSGNTIYF. The CDR3 nucleotides read TGTGCCAGCAGCGTCGTCCCGGGACAGAGCTCTGGAAACACCATATATTTT. The chain joins TRBV5-4 to TRBJ1-3; TRBD1 matches 7 bases. J gave up 0 bases and V 4 bases, and 10 bases lay outside the gene matches. The CDR3 is 17 amino acids. Germline-derived CDR1 and CDR2 are SGHNT and YYREEE (reference sequence).

This sequence joins TRBV6-1 and TRBJ2-1; D gene ambiguous. V lost 2 bases and J lost 12, with 11 bases in between. In germline, CDR1 is MNHNS, CDR2 SASEGT. The CDR3 consists of 12 residues. The CDR3 loop is CASSESTPGQFF. The DNA for the CDR3 is TGTGCCAGCAGTGAATCCACCCCGGGGCAGTTCTTC.

The chain joins TRBV2 to TRBJ2-7; 8 bases map to TRBD1. This CDR3 contains 17 residues. Germline CDR1 SNHLY, CDR2 FYNNEI. Trimming at V came to 5 bases and at J to 1 base, leaving 13 bases not matched to a gene. CDR3 residues: CASSHCRTGKGSYEQYF. The CDR3 DNA reads TGTGCCAGCAGTCATTGTCGGACAGGGAAGGGATCCTACGAGCAGTACTTC.

This sequence joins TRBV4-2 and TRBJ2-7, with 7 nucleotides matching TRBD2. Germline values: CDR1 LGHNA, CDR2 YNFKEQ. The CDR3 has 16 amino acids. With 1 base clipped from V and 0 bases from J, the junction kept 6 bases outside the gene matches. This CDR3 reads CASSQGDSGFSYEQYF. CDR3 coding DNA: TGTGCCAGCAGCCAAGGCGATAGCGGGTTCTCCTACGAGCAGTACTTC.

The genes are TRBV5-1 and TRBJ1-4; possibly TRBD1 for D (6 bases). Germline CDR1 SGHRS, CDR2 YFSETQ. Trimming removed 4 bases at V and 5 bases at J, with 12 bases between. This CDR3 contains 14 residues. The CDR3 region has the DNA TGCGCCAGCAGCCCCGGACAGATGAATGAAAAACTGTTTTTT. This sequence encodes CASSPGQMNEKLFF.

This chain links TRBV15 with TRBJ2-1; TRBD1 matches at 8 bases. The CDR3 spans 16 residues. V was pared by 5 bases and J by 6 bases, with 12 bases of the junction left unmatched. Per the germline V gene, CDR1 is LNHNV and CDR2 is YYDKDF (reference sequence). The CDR3 nucleotides read TGTGCCACCAGCCCCAACCGGGACAGGTTCGGCAATGAGCAGTTCTTC. This codes for CATSPNRDRFGNEQFF.

This chain connects TRBV28 to TRBJ1-5; no firm D call. CDR1 is MDHEN, CDR2 SYDVKM, per germline. Trimming left V 5 bases short and J 1 base short, with 6 bases between. The CDR3 length is 13 residues. CDR3 nucleotide sequence: TGTGCCAGCAGTCCCCCAAGCAATCAGCCCCAGCATTTT. Encoded protein: CASSPPSNQPQHF.

This chain links TRBV7-2 with TRBJ1-5; 7 positions agree with TRBD1. The CDR3 extends over 15 amino acids. The ends lost 5 bases at V and 3 bases at J; junction bases unmatched: 7. CDR1 and CDR2 from the germline V gene are SGHTA and FQGNSA. The CDR3 here is CASSQGQSVNQPQHF. For the CDR3, the DNA is TGTGCCAGCAGCCAGGGACAGAGCGTCAATCAGCCCCAGCATTTT.

As for this clone: A read error may produce the germline difference seen at one junction end. The rearrangement joins TRBV28 to TRBJ1-1; D is ambiguous. CDR1 is MDHEN and CDR2 is SYDVKM in the germline V gene. CDR3 size: 13 residues. The CDR3 nucleotides read TGTGCCTGCAGTTCCCCGGGAGGCAGGGAAGCTTTCTTT. It translates to CACSSPGGREAFF.

This chain uses TRBV15 with TRBJ2-1; unclear D gene. Germline V gene sequence: CDR1 LNHNV, CDR2 YYDKDF (reference sequence). The CDR3 has 13 residues. Between the trimmed V and J ends, which lost 1 base and 8 bases, there was a span of 9 bases. CDR3 sequence: CATSRGTQDEQFF. The DNA of the CDR3 is TGTGCCACCAGCAGAGGTACTCAGGATGAGCAGTTCTTC.